The sequence of this T cell receptor beta chain was determined in a study of shared T cell receptors in the human thymus (dated by TCRdb to the early 2020s). The study in broad terms: The study examined how the human thymus generates shared, self-reactive T-cell receptor alpha chains.

Receptor libraries were prepared by the immunoSEQ multiplex PCR assay. TCRdb holds this immuneACCESS table with in-frame rearrangements only. Some clones are missing; in checked studies, unresolved V genes explain under half, and the rest has no known cause. This sample gives hundreds of thousands of clones in total; around 87% of them show up just once. The ten largest make up 0.0094% of the sample. As to this clone: Its recognized antigen is unknown. The sample holds no much larger clone one base away, and base qualities are not on file.

V lost 2 bases and J lost 4 bases; the stretch between them is 12 bases long. From a lookup of the germline V gene, CDR1 and CDR2 are MGHDK and SYGVNS. The CDR3 contains 15 residues, cysteine and phenylalanine counted. Just CDR3 DNA is preserved here, 45 bases in frame from base 1. The sample also formed part of further work on human thymus T cells. The second paper further reports: Donors were immunologically healthy infants undergoing open corrective cardiac surgery for congenital heart defects in Finland. The thymus tissue came from surgical resects taken out during corrective cardiac surgery. Biased V and J gene segment usage appeared to be present in both thymic and peripheral blood repertoires. Highly overlapping thymic TCR repertoires among unrelated individuals were reported in the related research. The study used roughly eight infant thymus samples plus four related peripheral blood samples to characterize TCR alpha and beta repertoires. The infant donors were roughly 6 to 244 days old, and the cohort included several males and two females. Thymocytes were released mechanically from tissue and stored at -70 °C as pellets of 10-30 million cells. Genomic DNA was extracted from frozen cell pellets with a QIAsymphony instrument. TCRB and TCRAD loci were amplified from a standardized quantity of quality-controlled genomic DNA using the immunoSEQ multiplex PCR assay. The amplicons spanned the V(D)J region and were long enough to cover the CDR3 and allow V and J genes to be identified. The commercial immunoSEQ service was used to sequence amplicons on an Illumina platform. Primer bias and sequencing errors were corrected using previously described methods, and TCRAD and TCRB definitions followed the IMGT database. immunoSEQ Analyzer 3.0 and VDJTools were used for repertoire analysis, which covered basic statistics, V/J segment usage, diversity estimates, rarefaction and pairwise overlap. Diversity was estimated using the Chao1, ChaoE, Efron-Thisted, Shannon and inverse Simpson indices, and was also estimated on datasets down-sampled to the size of the smallest sample. For repertoire overlap, CDR3 nucleotide sequence, V gene and J gene had to match strictly, and clustering was done by Jaccard-based multidimensional scaling. On average, thymus samples yielded around 810,000 unique TCRB clonotypes, whereas blood samples yielded approximately 90,000.

The rearrangement combines TRBV25-1 with TRBJ2-1; TRBD2 is perhaps the D gene, given 6 matching bases. Material: thymocytes. The receptor was isolated from a boy under two years old with a congenital heart defect. Donor details come from another sample of the same person, matched by shared clones. The sequenced DNA: TGTGCCAGCAGTGAAGACCGGGACTTTTACAATGAGCAGTTCTTC. Its translation reads: CASSEDRDFYNEQFF.